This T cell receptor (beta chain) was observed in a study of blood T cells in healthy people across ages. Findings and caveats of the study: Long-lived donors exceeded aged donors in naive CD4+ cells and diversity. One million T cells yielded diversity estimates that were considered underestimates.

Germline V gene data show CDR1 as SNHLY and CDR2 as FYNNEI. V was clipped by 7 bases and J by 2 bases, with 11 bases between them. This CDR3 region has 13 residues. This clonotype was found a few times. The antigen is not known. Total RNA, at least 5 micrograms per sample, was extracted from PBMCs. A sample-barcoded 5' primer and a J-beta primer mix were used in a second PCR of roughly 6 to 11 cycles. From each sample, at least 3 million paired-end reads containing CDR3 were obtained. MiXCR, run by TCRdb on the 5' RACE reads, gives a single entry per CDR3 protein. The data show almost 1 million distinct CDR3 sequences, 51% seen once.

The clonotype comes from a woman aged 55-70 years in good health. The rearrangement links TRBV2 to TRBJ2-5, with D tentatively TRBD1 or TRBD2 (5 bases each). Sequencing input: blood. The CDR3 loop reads CASKQGAQETQYF. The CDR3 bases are TGTGCCAGCAAGCAGGGAGCTCAAGAGACCCAGTACTTC.